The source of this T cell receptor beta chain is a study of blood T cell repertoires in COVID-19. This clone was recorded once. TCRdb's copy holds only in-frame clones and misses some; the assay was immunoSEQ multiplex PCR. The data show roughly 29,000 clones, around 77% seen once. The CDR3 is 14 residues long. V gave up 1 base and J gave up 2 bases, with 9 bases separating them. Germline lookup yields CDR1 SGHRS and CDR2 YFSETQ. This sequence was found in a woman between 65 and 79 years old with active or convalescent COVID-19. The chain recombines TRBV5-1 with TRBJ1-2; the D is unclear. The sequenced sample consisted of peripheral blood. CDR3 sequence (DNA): TGCGCCAGCAGCTTGATGCCAGGCAACTATGGCTACACCTTC. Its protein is CASSLMPGNYGYTF. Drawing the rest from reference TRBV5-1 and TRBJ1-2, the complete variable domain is KAGVTQTPRYLIKTRGQQVTLSCSPISGHRSVSWYQQTPGQGLQFLFEYFSETQRNKGNFPGRFSGRQFSNSRSEMNVSTLELGDSALYLCASSLMPGNYGYTFGSGTRLTVV.